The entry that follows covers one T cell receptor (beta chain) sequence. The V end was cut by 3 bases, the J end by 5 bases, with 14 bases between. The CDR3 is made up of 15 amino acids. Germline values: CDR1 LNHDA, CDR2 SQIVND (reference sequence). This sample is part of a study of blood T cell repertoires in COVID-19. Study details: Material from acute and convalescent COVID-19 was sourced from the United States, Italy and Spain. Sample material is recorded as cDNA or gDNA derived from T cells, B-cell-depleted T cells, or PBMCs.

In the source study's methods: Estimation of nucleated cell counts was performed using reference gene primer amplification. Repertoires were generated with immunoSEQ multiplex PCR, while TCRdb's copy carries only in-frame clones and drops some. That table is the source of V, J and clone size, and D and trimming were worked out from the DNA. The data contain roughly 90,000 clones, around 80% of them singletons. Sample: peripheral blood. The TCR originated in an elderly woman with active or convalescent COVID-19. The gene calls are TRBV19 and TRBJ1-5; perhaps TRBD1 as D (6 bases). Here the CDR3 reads CASSIGDIRDQPQHF. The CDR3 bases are TGTGCCAGTAGTATTGGGGACATTCGGGATCAGCCCCAGCATTTT.